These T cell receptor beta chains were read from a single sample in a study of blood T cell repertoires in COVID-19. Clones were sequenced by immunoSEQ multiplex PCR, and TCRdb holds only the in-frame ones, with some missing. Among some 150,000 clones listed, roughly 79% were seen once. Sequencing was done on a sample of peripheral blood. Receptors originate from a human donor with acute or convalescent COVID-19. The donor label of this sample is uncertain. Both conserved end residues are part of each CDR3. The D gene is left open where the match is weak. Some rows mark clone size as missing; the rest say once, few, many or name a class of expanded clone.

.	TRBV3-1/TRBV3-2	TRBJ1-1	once	TGTGCCAGCAGCCAACCGGGGACTGAAGCTTTCTTT	CASSQPGTEAFF
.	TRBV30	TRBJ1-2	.	TGTGCCTGGACCCTTATGAGGGAGGGTGGCTACACCTTC	CAWTLMREGGYTF
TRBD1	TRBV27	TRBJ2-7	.	TGTGCCAGCAGCAAACAGGGGTACGAGCAGTACTTC	CASSKQGYEQYF
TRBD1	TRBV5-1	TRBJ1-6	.	TGCGCCAGCAGCACCTATGGACAGGGAGTCTCGAGCTCCTATAATTCACCCCTCCACTTT	CASSTYGQGVSSSYNSPLHF
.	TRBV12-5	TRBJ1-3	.	TGTGCTAGTGGTTTGGTACTGACAGGTTACGCTGGAAACACCATATATTTT	CASGLVLTGYAGNTIYF
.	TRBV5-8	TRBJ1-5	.	TGTGCCAGCAGCTTGGCCCGAGGTGGTAATCAGCCCCAGCATTTT	CASSLARGGNQPQHF
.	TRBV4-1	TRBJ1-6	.	TGCGCCAGCAGCCAAGAAAGCGGGGTTAATTCACCCCTCCACTTT	CASSQESGVNSPLHF
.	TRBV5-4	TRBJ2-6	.	TGTGCCAGCAGCTGGTCGGGGGCTGGGGCCAACGTCCTGACTTTC	CASSWSGAGANVLTF
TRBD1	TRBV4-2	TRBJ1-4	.	TGTGCCAGCAGCCAGACAGGGGGTAATGAAAAACTGTTTTTT	CASSQTGGNEKLFF
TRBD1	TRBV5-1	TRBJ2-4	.	TGCGCCAGCAGCCAGGGGGCAGTGATGGCCAAAAACATTCAGTACTTC	CASSQGAVMAKNIQYF
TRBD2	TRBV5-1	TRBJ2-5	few	TGCGCCAGCAGCTTGGAGCGGAAGCGGGGGAGAGAGACCCAGTACTTC	CASSLERKRGRETQYF
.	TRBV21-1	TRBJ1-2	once	TGTGCCAGCAGTCCTCGTGGGGACAGGGGGTACTATGGCTACACCTTC	CASSPRGDRGYYGYTF
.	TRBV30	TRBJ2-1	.	TGTGCCTGGAGTGTGGGGGGAGAGGTGAATGAGCAGTTCTTC	CAWSVGGEVNEQFF
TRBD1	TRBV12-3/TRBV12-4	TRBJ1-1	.	TGTGCCAGCACTCGAAAGGGGGCCCGTGAAGCTTTCTTT	CASTRKGAREAFF
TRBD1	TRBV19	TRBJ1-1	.	TGTGCCAGTATCCCGGATTGGACAGGGGAAAAGGCTTTCTTT	CASIPDWTGEKAFF
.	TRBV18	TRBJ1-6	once	TGTGCCAGCTCACCTGAGTCTACAGGATTTTCACCCCTCCACTTT	CASSPESTGFSPLHF
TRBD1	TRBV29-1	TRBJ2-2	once	TGCAGCGTTGAGACAGGGGAGAACACCGGGGAGCTGTTTTTT	CSVETGENTGELFF
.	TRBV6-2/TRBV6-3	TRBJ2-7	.	TGTGCCAGCAGCCCAGTGACAGGACACGAGCAGTACTTC	CASSPVTGHEQYF
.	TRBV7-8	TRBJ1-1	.	TGTGCCAGCAGCTTAGCGGGGGCTGGTGATGAAGCTTTCTTT	CASSLAGAGDEAFF
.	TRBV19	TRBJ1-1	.	TGTGCCAGTAGTGCAGATAGGAGCACTGAAGCTTTCTTT	CASSADRSTEAFF
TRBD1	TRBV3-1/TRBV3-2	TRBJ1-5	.	TGTGCCAGCAGCCCCTCGACAGGGGCCCAGCCCCAGCATTTT	CASSPSTGAQPQHF
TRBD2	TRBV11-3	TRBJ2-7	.	TGTGCCAGCAGCCCCACTAGCGGGGCTACGGCAGAGCAGTACTTC	CASSPTSGATAEQYF
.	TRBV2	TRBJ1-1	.	TGTGCCAGCAATGAATGGGGGGGGGACACTGAAGCTTTCTTT	CASNEWGGDTEAFF
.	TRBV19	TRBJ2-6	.	TGTGCCAGTAGATCTGAGTCCTCGGGCAACGTCCTGACTTTC	CASRSESSGNVLTF
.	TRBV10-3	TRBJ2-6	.	TGTGCCATCAGTGACGAGGGCCTCACACCCTCTGGGGCCAACGTCCTGACTTTC	CAISDEGLTPSGANVLTF
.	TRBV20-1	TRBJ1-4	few	TGCAGTGCTGGGGGGGGGAAGGAACTGTTTTTT	CSAGGGKELFF
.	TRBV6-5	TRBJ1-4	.	TGTGCCAGCAGTTCCTCCCGCGTAGCGGGGAGGGAAAAACTGTTTTTT	CASSSSRVAGREKLFF
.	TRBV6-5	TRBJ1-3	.	TGTGCCAGCAGGACAGCTCCTCCGGCGGGAAACACCATATATTTT	CASRTAPPAGNTIYF
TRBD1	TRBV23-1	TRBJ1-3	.	TGCGCCAGCAGGCCAATGGGTATAGGGGACAGGGCCCACCGGCTCTCTGGAAACACCATATATTTT	CASRPMGIGDRAHRLSGNTIYF
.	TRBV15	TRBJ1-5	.	TGTGCCACCAGCAGATCCGACAGGTCGGCCAATCAGCCCCAGCATTTT	CATSRSDRSANQPQHF
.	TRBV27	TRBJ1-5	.	TGTGCCAGCAGCGAGGGCAATCAGCCCCAGCATTTT	CASSEGNQPQHF
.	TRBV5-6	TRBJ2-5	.	TGTGCCAGCAGCTTTACCGAAGGGAGGTACGAAGAGACCCAGTACTTC	CASSFTEGRYEETQYF